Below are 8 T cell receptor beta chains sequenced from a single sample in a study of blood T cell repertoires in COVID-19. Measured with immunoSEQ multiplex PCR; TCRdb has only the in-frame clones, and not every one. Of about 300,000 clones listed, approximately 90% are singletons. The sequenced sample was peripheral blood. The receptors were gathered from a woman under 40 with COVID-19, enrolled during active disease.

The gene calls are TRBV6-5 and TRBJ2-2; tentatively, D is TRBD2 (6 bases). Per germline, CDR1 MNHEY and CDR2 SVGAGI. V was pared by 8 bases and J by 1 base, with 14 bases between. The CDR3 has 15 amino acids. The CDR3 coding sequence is TGTGCCAGCTCCTCGACTAGGGTGAACACCGGGGAGCTGTTTTTT. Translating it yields CASSSTRVNTGELFF.

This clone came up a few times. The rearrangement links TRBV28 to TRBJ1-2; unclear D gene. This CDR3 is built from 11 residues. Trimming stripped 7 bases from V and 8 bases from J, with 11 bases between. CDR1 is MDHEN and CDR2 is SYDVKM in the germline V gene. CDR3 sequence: CASTSARGYTF. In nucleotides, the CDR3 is TGTGCCAGCACGTCCGCCCGGGGCTACACCTTC.

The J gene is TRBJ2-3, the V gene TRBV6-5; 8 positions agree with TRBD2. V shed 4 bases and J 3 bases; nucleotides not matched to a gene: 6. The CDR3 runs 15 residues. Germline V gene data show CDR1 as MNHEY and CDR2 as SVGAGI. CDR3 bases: TGTGCCAGCAGTTTAGGAGGCGGGGGGACAGATACGCAGTATTTT. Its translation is CASSLGGGGTDTQYF.

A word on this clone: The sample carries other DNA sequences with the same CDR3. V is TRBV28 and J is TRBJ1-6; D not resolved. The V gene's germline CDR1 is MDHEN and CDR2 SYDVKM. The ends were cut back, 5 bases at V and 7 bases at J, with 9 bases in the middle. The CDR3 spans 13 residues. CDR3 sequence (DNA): TGTGCCAGCAGTCTTACGGGGAATTCACCCCTCCACTTT. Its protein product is CASSLTGNSPLHF.

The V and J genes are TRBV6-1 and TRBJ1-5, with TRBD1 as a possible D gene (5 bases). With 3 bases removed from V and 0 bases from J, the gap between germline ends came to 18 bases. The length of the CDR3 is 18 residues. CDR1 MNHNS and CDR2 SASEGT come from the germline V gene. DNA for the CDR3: TGTGCCAGCAGTGAGGGGAGCGGGGTAGGGGTTAGCAATCAGCCCCAGCATTTT. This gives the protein CASSEGSGVGVSNQPQHF.

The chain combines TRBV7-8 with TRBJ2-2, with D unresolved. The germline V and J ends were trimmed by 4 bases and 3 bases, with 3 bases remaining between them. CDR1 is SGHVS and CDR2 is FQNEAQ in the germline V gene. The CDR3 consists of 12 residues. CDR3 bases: TGTGCCAGCAGCTCTGACACCGGGGAGCTGTTTTTT. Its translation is CASSSDTGELFF. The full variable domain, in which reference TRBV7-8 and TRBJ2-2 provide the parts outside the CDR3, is GAGVSQSPRYKVAKRGQDVALRCDPISGHVSLFWYQQALGQGPEFLTYFQNEAQLDKSGLPSDRFFAERPEGSVSTLKIQRTQQEDSAVYLCASSSDTGELFFGEGSRLTVL.

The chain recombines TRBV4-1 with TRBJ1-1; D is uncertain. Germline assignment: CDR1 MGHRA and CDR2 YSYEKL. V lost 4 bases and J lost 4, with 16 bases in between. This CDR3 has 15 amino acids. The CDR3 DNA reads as TGCGCCAGCAGCCCCCAATCGTGGGGAGGCACTGAAGCTTTCTTT. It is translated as CASSPQSWGGTEAFF.

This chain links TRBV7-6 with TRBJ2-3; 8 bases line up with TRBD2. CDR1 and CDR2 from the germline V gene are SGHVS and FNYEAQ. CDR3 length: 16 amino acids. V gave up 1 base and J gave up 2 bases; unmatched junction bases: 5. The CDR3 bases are TGTGCCAGCAGCTTAGGGGGGCGGGGGGCCACAGATACGCAGTATTTT. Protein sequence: CASSLGGRGATDTQYF.